Described below is a single T cell receptor (beta chain) sequence and its context. The antigen remains undetermined. This was a survey-level run. Assay used: immunoSEQ multiplex PCR; TCRdb lists only in-frame clones, some missing. This sample has 95,000 or so clones; more than 70% occur once, and the top ten carry 1.5% to 2%. This sample was included in a study of fetal regulatory T cell absence and autoimmunity. General observations from the study: Some top pancreas TCR clones were over 80-fold enriched versus cord blood.

CDR3 length: 14 amino acids. In germline, CDR1 is MNHNY, CDR2 SVGAGI (reference sequence). V was clipped by 6 bases and J by 4 bases; unmatched bases: 4. This clonotype was obtained from a male donor with IPEX syndrome. The specimen sequenced was pancreas tissue. The V call is TRBV6-6, the J call TRBJ1-1, with TRBD1 matching 11 bases. The CDR3 DNA reads TGTGCCAGCAGGGGGACAGGGGGTGGCACTGAAGCTTTCTTT. This sequence encodes CASRGTGGGTEAFF.